Here is one TCR beta chain with its context. There are 11 residues in the CDR3. V was clipped by 7 bases and J by 1 base, with 7 bases between them. Germline CDR1 DFQATT, CDR2 SNEGSKA (reference sequence). Recruitment covered over 20 US areas and drew participants whose ages spanned roughly 18 to 100 years. Assignments of participants to cohorts depended upon their own reported clinical history. Original processing notes: For nucleated cells, counts were estimated from reference gene primer amplification. TCRdb's table, derived via immunoSEQ multiplex PCR, lists solely in-frame clones and lacks some. D and trimming were read from the DNA, whereas the V and J calls and clone size are those reported in that table. The sample contains roughly 220,000 clones, about 91% of which appear only once. These data originate in a study of blood T cell repertoires in COVID-19. The overall study: Sources were T cells, B-cell-depleted T cells, or PBMCs; the material itself was cDNA or gDNA.

The rearrangement uses TRBV20-1 and TRBJ1-1; no clear D gene. The sequence was obtained from a woman in her fifties or sixties with acute COVID-19. Input material: PBMCs or T cells enriched from blood (not recorded which). CDR3 in DNA: TGCAGTGTAGATGAGAACACTGAAGCTTTCTTT. Its protein product is CSVDENTEAFF.